One sample yielded the 27 T cell receptor beta chains listed below, sequenced in a study of blood T cell repertoires in COVID-19. Clones were sequenced by immunoSEQ multiplex PCR, and TCRdb holds only the in-frame ones, with some missing. The sample lists fewer than 350,000 clones; roughly nine tenths were seen once. The sequenced sample consisted of PBMCs or T cells enriched from blood (not recorded which). The receptors here all came from a woman aged 40 to 50 who had recovered from COVID-19.

This rearrangement joins TRBV4-1 to TRBJ2-1; D is unresolved. The germline CDR1 and CDR2 sequences are MGHRA and YSYEKL. CDR3 length: 16 amino acids. V was cut by 1 base and J by 0 bases, with 10 bases left in between. The DNA of the CDR3 is TGCGCCAGCAGCCAAGGGCCCGCGGTCTCCTACAATGAGCAGTTCTTC. It encodes CASSQGPAVSYNEQFF.

J is TRBJ1-1 and V is TRBV5-4, with a possible D match to TRBD1 (5 bases). CDR1 and CDR2 from the germline V gene are SGHNT and YYREEE (reference sequence). CDR3 size: 14 residues. V dropped 0 bases and J dropped 4 bases, with 10 bases sitting between them. DNA of the CDR3: TGTGCCAGCAGCTTGGCGACAGACCTCACTGAAGCTTTCTTT. This translates into CASSLATDLTEAFF.

The chain combines TRBV14 with TRBJ2-2; a possible D gene is TRBD2 (5 bases). With 4 bases removed from V and 1 base from J, the gap between germline ends came to 7 bases. Germline values: CDR1 SGHDN, CDR2 FVKESK. The length of the CDR3 is 14 residues. The CDR3 DNA reads as TGTGCCAGCAGCCCTGGACTGAACACCGGGGAGCTGTTTTTT. Translation: CASSPGLNTGELFF.

The chain links TRBV28 to TRBJ1-2, with D perhaps TRBD1 (6 bases). Germline-derived CDR1 and CDR2 are MDHEN and SYDVKM. Trimming pared 2 bases from V and 2 bases from J, leaving 15 bases between. This CDR3 region has 16 residues. The DNA of the CDR3 is TGTGCCAGCAGTTTACTTGGGGGCAGGGGAAACTATGGCTACACCTTC. This codes for CASSLLGGRGNYGYTF.

This clone came up many times. This rearrangement joins TRBV5-4 to TRBJ2-7; 13 bases map to TRBD2. CDR3 length equals 17 residues. Germline CDR1 and CDR2: SGHNT and YYREEE (reference sequence). J gave up 2 bases and V 4 bases, and 9 bases lay outside the gene matches. Here the CDR3 DNA reads TGTGCCAGCAGCCCCAACACCGGGACTAGCGGGACCTACGAGCAGTACTTC. Translation: CASSPNTGTSGTYEQYF.

This chain uses TRBV7-9 with TRBJ1-2, with 7 bases matching TRBD1. The CDR3 length is 16 residues. With 7 bases clipped from V and 6 bases from J, the junction kept 17 bases outside the gene matches. In germline, CDR1 is SEHNR, CDR2 FQNEAQ (reference sequence). The CDR3, as DNA: TGTGCCAGCACCCAGACCCCGCGACAGGGTGAGGATGGCTACACCTTC. Encoded protein: CASTQTPRQGEDGYTF.

The CDR3 loop reads CASRLNSYNEQFF. DNA of the CDR3: TGTGCCAGTCGTCTTAACTCCTACAATGAGCAGTTCTTC. The chain uses TRBV6-5 and TRBJ2-1; D is unclear. V was trimmed by 9 bases and J by 0 bases, leaving 9 bases between them. This CDR3 has 13 amino acids. Germline V gene sequence: CDR1 MNHEY, CDR2 SVGAGI.

As regards this clone: One base away lies a much larger clone, so this may be a sequencing read error. The chain combines TRBV3-1 (or the pseudogene TRBV3-2) with TRBJ2-3, with 11 positions matching TRBD2. CDR1 and CDR2 from the germline V gene are LGHDT and YNNKEL (reference sequence). V shed 4 bases, J shed 5 bases, and the junction held 2 bases outside the gene matches. This CDR3 is built from 14 residues. The CDR3 loop is CASSRGLAGDTQYF. CDR3 bases: TGTGCCAGCAGCCGAGGACTAGCGGGAGATACGCAGTATTTT.

The V and J genes are TRBV4-1 and TRBJ2-2; D is unclear. Germline assignment: CDR1 MGHRA and CDR2 YSYEKL. The CDR3 is 13 residues long. The V gene lost 4 bases and the J gene lost 1 base, with 4 bases spanning the gap. CDR3 in DNA: TGCGCCAGCAGCCTCATGAACACCGGGGAGCTGTTTTTT. Its protein product is CASSLMNTGELFF.

The chain combines TRBV5-1 with TRBJ2-7, with 8 nucleotides matching TRBD2. The CDR3 runs 17 residues. With V trimmed by 0 bases and J by 4 bases, 12 bases remained unmatched. The germline V gene encodes CDR1 SGHRS and CDR2 YFSETQ. The chain's CDR3 is CASSLVSTGLGSYEQYF. The DNA for the CDR3 is TGCGCCAGCAGCTTGGTTTCCACGGGACTAGGGTCATACGAGCAGTACTTC.

The V and J genes are TRBV7-2 and TRBJ2-3, with 7 bases lining up with TRBD1. The trim removed 5 bases at V and 3 bases at J, leaving 8 bases unmatched. CDR3 size: 15 residues. CDR1 is SGHTA, CDR2 FQGNSA, per germline. CDR3 coding DNA: TGTGCCAGCAGCCCGAGACAGGGTTTGACAGATACGCAGTATTTT. Translated: CASSPRQGLTDTQYF.

This chain links TRBV5-4 with TRBJ2-4, with D possibly being TRBD1 (6 bases). Looked up from germline, CDR1 is SGHNT and CDR2 is YYREEE (reference sequence). V was pared by 4 bases and J by 0 bases, with 11 bases between. The CDR3 is 15 amino acids. CDR3 nucleotides: TGTGCCAGCAGCGCGGACAGCCTAGCCAAAAACATTCAGTACTTC. It is translated as CASSADSLAKNIQYF.

This chain uses TRBV9 with TRBJ1-3; TRBD1 is a possible D gene (5 bases). CDR1 SGDLS and CDR2 YYNGEE come from the germline V gene. This CDR3 contains 14 residues. V gave up 10 bases and J gave up 0 bases, with 14 bases separating them. In nucleotides, the CDR3 is TGTGCCCTCCTACGGGACTTCTCTGGAAACACCATATATTTT. Its protein is CALLRDFSGNTIYF.

The gene calls are TRBV7-8 and TRBJ1-4; no clear D gene. The CDR3 contains 14 residues. The germline CDR1 and CDR2 sequences are SGHVS and FQNEAQ. The V and J ends lost 11 bases and 0 bases respectively, with 13 bases between them. CDR3 region: CAGGGSATNEKLFF. CDR3 bases: TGTGCCGGTGGAGGGAGTGCAACTAATGAAAAACTGTTTTTT.

The CDR3 reads CASSLYQTNEKLFF. The CDR3 DNA reads TGTGCCAGCAGCTTATACCAGACTAATGAAAAACTGTTTTTT. This chain connects TRBV7-9 to TRBJ1-4; no reliable D call. Germline V lookup: CDR1 SEHNR, CDR2 FQNEAQ (reference sequence). This CDR3 contains 14 residues. The V gene lost 2 bases and the J gene lost 2 bases, with 6 bases spanning the gap.

The rearrangement joins TRBV29-1 to TRBJ2-1; 7 nucleotides match TRBD1. Germline lookup yields CDR1 SQVTM and CDR2 ANQGSEA. The ends lost 3 bases at V and 0 bases at J; junction bases unmatched: 8. The CDR3 contains 16 residues. For the CDR3, the DNA is TGCAGCGTTGAGGGGGTGGCAGGGGGCTCCTACAATGAGCAGTTCTTC. Protein product: CSVEGVAGGSYNEQFF.

V is TRBV4-3 and J is TRBJ2-6; TRBD1 agrees at 7 bases. This CDR3 contains 15 residues. Germline lookup yields CDR1 LGHNA and CDR2 YSLEER. V was clipped by 5 bases and J by 1 base; unmatched bases: 2. The DNA of the CDR3 is TGCGCCAGCAGCAAGGGACAGTCTGGGGCCAACGTCCTGACTTTC. Translating gives CASSKGQSGANVLTF.

The CDR3 is CASSKVTTTGVGNTEAFF. The CDR3 DNA reads TGTGCCAGCAGCAAAGTAACAACAACAGGGGTAGGGAACACTGAAGCTTTCTTT. V usage is TRBV21-1 and J usage is TRBJ1-1; the table's TRBD1 call for D was not verified on the DNA. TRBV21-1 is reported as a pseudogene. CDR3 length equals 18 residues.

This clone was counted once. In DNA form, the CDR3 reads TGTGCCAGCAGTTCAGCGGGCGCTGAAGCTTTCTTT. This gives the protein CASSSAGAEAFF. The chain joins TRBV28 to TRBJ1-1; no definite D call. The CDR3 is 12 residues long. V lost 4 bases, J lost 6 bases, and 9 bases lay in between. Germline CDR1 reads MDHEN; CDR2 reads SYDVKM.

Of note for this clone: Within the sample, other DNA sequences also encode this same CDR3. The chain uses TRBV7-2 and TRBJ2-2, with D hard to call. V was clipped by 2 bases and J by 7 bases, with 5 bases between them. The CDR3 covers 12 residues. CDR1 and CDR2 from the germline V gene are SGHTA and FQGNSA. The CDR3, as DNA: TGTGCCAGCAGCTTATTTAGCGGGGAGCTGTTTTTT. Translation gives CASSLFSGELFF.

This chain links TRBV19 with TRBJ2-3; 10 bases align to TRBD2. V shed 5 bases and J 6 bases; nucleotides not matched to a gene: 14. The CDR3 consists of 17 residues. CDR1 is LNHDA, CDR2 SQIVND, per germline (reference sequence). The CDR3 sequence: CASSWVAGGRLGDTQYF. In nucleotides, the CDR3 is TGTGCCAGTAGTTGGGTAGCGGGAGGAAGATTAGGTGATACGCAGTATTTT.

The V gene is TRBV6-1, the J gene TRBJ1-2, with D unclear. This CDR3 is 16 amino acids long. CDR1 is MNHNS, CDR2 SASEGT, per germline. Trimming took off 1 base at V and 0 bases at J, with 12 bases between the two ends. CDR3 amino acids: CASSEVYGGANYGYTF. The CDR3 DNA reads TGTGCCAGCAGTGAAGTCTACGGCGGAGCTAACTATGGCTACACCTTC.

The gene calls are TRBV13 and TRBJ2-7; no clear D gene. With 5 bases removed from V and 2 bases from J, the gap between germline ends came to 10 bases. The CDR3 is made up of 13 amino acids. Per germline, CDR1 PRHDT and CDR2 FYEKMQ (reference sequence). The CDR3 bases are TGTGCCAGCAGCGAAGCGCCCCCCTACGAGCAGTACTTC. It codes for CASSEAPPYEQYF.

This clone was detected a few times. The V call is TRBV2, the J call TRBJ2-1; 7 bases agree with TRBD1. The germline gives CDR1 SNHLY, CDR2 FYNNEI. After removal of 2 bases from V and 8 bases from J, the junction contained 0 bases not matched to a gene. This CDR3 contains 12 residues. CDR3 sequence reads: CASSETGDEQFF. DNA for the CDR3: TGTGCCAGCAGTGAAACAGGGGATGAGCAGTTCTTC.

This chain joins TRBV6-5 and TRBJ2-5; 9 bases match TRBD1. The CDR3 covers 13 residues. The ends lost 8 bases at V and 5 bases at J; junction bases unmatched: 6. CDR1 is MNHEY, CDR2 SVGAGI, per germline. CDR3 sequence (DNA): TGTGCCAGCGGGGACAGGGTGTCCGAGACCCAGTACTTC. It translates to CASGDRVSETQYF.

This chain links TRBV24-1 with TRBJ1-1, with no clear D. Germline V gene sequence: CDR1 KGHDR, CDR2 SFDVKD. The CDR3 extends over 12 amino acids. V gave up 2 bases and J gave up 13 bases, with 13 bases separating them. For the CDR3, the DNA is TGTGCCACCAGTGATTATTCCAGTCGGAGTTTCTTT. This encodes CATSDYSSRSFF.

The CDR3 loop is CASSPGAGREGNIQYF. CDR3 coding DNA: TGTGCCAGCAGCCCAGGGGCCGGGAGGGAGGGAAACATTCAGTACTTC. The rearrangement joins TRBV27 to TRBJ2-4, with 8 bases fitting TRBD2. CDR3 length: 16 residues. From germline, CDR1 is MNHEY and CDR2 SMNVEV (reference sequence). The ends lost 6 bases at V and 6 bases at J; junction bases unmatched: 13.